The present T cell receptor (beta chain) was sequenced within a study of blood T cells in healthy people across ages. For the study at large: T cells yielded about one barcoded beta molecule per two cells through template switching. Points from the study as a whole: Naive and antigen-experienced cells were not separated, limiting conclusive comparison. Naive CD4+ cell counts and diversity both ran higher in long-lived than in aged donors.

The CDR3 is 16 residues long. Per germline, CDR1 SNHLY and CDR2 FYNNEI. Trimming removed 6 bases at V and 7 bases at J, with 19 bases between. Alongside a J-beta primer mix, a sample-barcoded 5' primer served in a second PCR lasting roughly 6 to 11 cycles. Through a template-switch adaptor with 12 random nucleotides, each cDNA molecule received a tag. TCRdb reanalysed the 5' RACE reads using MiXCR and keeps one entry per CDR3 protein. The sample holds about 650,000 distinct CDR3 sequences, approximately 30% seen once. This clonotype has a count of ten or more. Its antigen is unidentified. Input material: blood. The chain employs TRBV2 and TRBJ1-6; D not certain. This clonotype originated in a woman of 80 years or more in good health. The CDR3 here is CASSQESHRKNSPLHF. The CDR3 region has the DNA TGTGCCAGCAGCCAAGAGAGTCACAGAAAGAATTCACCCCTCCACTTT.